This TCR beta chain was sequenced in a study of PD-1 blockade in classical Hodgkin lymphoma. Overall study: Intravenous nivolumab at 3 mg/kg was given to patients every 2 weeks. Study-wide findings and caveats: At C4D1, TCR diversity had climbed significantly for CD4+ cells, though not for CD8+ cells.

The table came from immunoSEQ multiplex PCR; TCRdb's copy has only in-frame clones and leaves some out. This table has more than 90,000 clones, roughly 81% appearing once. In regard to this clone: Its antigen is unknown.

Relapse after autologous stem cell transplantation occurred in every patient, and brentuximab vedotin exposure varied. V dropped 4 bases and J dropped 1 base, with 16 bases sitting between them. CDR3 length: 16 amino acids. Germline V gene lookup returns CDR1 WNHNN and CDR2 SYGVQD (reference sequence). The chain employs TRBV10-1 and TRBJ1-1; D might be TRBD1 (6 bases). The source was peripheral blood mononuclear cells (PBMCs), collected before the second cycle of nivolumab. The source is a human donor with classical Hodgkin lymphoma. In DNA form, the CDR3 reads TGCGCCAGCAGTGTGTGGGGCGAGGGGGAGAACACTGAAGCTTTCTTT. As protein: CASSVWGEGENTEAFF.